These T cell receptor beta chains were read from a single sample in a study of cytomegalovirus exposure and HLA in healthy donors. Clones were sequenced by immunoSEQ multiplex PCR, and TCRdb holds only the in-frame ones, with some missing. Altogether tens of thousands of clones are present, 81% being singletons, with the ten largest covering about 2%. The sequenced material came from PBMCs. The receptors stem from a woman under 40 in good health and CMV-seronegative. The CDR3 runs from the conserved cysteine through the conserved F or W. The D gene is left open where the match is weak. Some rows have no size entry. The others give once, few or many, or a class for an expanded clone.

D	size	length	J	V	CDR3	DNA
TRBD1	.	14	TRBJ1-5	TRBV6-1	CASSVDRVNQPQHF	TGTGCCAGCAGTGTTGACAGGGTTAATCAGCCCCAGCATTTT
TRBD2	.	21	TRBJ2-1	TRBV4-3	CASSQEAGTSGRASSYNEQFF	TGCGCCAGCAGCCAAGAGGCCGGGACTAGCGGGAGGGCGAGCTCCTACAATGAGCAGTTCTTC
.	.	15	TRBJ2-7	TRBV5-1	CASSPAGTGHYEQYF	TGCGCCAGCAGCCCTGCCGGGACGGGACACTACGAGCAGTACTTC
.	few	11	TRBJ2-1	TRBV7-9	CASSPAGEQFF	TGTGCCAGCAGCCCGGCGGGGGAGCAGTTCTTC
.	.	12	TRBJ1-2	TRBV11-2	CASSSLNYGYTF	TGTGCCAGCAGCTCACTCAACTATGGCTACACCTTC
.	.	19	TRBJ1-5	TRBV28	CASSLYGGQGRVGNQPQHF	TGTGCCAGCAGTTTATATGGGGGGCAGGGGAGGGTCGGCAATCAGCCCCAGCATTTT
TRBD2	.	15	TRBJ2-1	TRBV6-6	CASTRLAGALDEQFF	TGTGCCAGCACAAGACTAGCGGGAGCATTGGATGAGCAGTTCTTC
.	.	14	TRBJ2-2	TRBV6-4	CASSDSVEAGELFF	TGTGCCAGCAGTGACAGCGTAGAGGCAGGGGAGCTGTTTTTT
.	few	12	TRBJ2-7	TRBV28	CASSRLAYEQYF	TGTGCCAGCAGCCGACTGGCCTACGAGCAGTACTTC
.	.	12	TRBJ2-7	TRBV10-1	CASSESSNEQYF	TGCGCCAGCAGTGAGTCGAGTAACGAGCAGTACTTC
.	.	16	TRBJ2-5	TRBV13	CASSWTSADHQETQYF	TGTGCCAGCAGCTGGACTTCAGCGGACCACCAAGAGACCCAGTACTTC
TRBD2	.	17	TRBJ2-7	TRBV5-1	CASSLAGTSGRAREQYF	TGCGCCAGCAGCTTGGCCGGGACTAGCGGGAGGGCACGGGAGCAGTACTTC
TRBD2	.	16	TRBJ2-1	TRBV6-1	CASSDHLAGEANEQFF	TGTGCCAGCAGTGACCATTTAGCGGGAGAAGCTAATGAGCAGTTCTTC
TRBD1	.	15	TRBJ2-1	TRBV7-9	CASSQPGQVDNEQFF	TGTGCCAGCAGCCAACCGGGACAGGTGGACAATGAGCAGTTCTTC
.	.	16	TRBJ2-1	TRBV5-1	CASSLASLASYNEQFF	TGCGCCAGCAGCTTGGCCAGTCTAGCCTCCTACAATGAGCAGTTCTTC
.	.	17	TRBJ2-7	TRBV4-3	CASSQPGGGDAIYEQYF	TGCGCCAGCAGCCAACCCGGCGGCGGGGATGCAATCTACGAGCAGTACTTC
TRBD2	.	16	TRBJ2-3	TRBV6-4	CASSVTSGWSTDTQYF	TGTGCCAGCAGTGTTACTAGCGGGTGGAGCACAGATACGCAGTATTTT
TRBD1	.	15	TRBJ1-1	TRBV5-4	CASSGGRGENTEAFF	TGTGCCAGCAGCGGGGGCAGGGGGGAGAACACTGAAGCTTTCTTT
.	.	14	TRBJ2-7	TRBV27	CASSLEAQGDEQYF	TGTGCCAGCAGTTTGGAAGCCCAAGGAGATGAGCAGTACTTC
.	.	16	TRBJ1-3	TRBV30	CAWSDRYSSSGNTIYF	TGTGCCTGGAGTGACAGGTACAGTTCCTCTGGAAACACCATATATTTT
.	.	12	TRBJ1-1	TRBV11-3	CASSLGASEAFF	TGTGCCAGCAGCTTAGGGGCGTCTGAAGCTTTCTTT
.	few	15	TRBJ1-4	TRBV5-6	CASGGAGLANEKLFF	TGTGCCAGCGGCGGTGCTGGTCTGGCTAATGAAAAACTGTTTTTT
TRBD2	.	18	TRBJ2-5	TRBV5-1	CASSLASGSGPYQETQYF	TGCGCCAGCAGCTTGGCTAGCGGGAGTGGCCCGTACCAAGAGACCCAGTACTTC
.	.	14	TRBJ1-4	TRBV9	CASSPHSGYEKLFF	TGTGCCAGCAGCCCACACTCAGGGTACGAAAAACTGTTTTTT
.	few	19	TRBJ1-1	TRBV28	CASSSGVRASLTRYTEAFF	TGTGCCAGCAGTTCCGGAGTGAGGGCCAGCCTTACGCGGTACACTGAAGCTTTCTTT
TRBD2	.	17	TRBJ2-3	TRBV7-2	CASSSAGLAGFKYTQYF	TGTGCCAGCAGCTCAGCGGGACTAGCGGGATTTAAGTATACGCAGTATTTT
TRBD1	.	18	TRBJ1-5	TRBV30	CAWSRDLTSTGDVQPQHF	TGTGCCTGGAGTAGAGACTTAACTTCCACAGGGGACGTTCAGCCCCAGCATTTT
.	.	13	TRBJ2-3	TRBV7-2	CASSPPSTDTQYF	TGTGCCAGCAGCCCCCCTAGCACAGATACGCAGTATTTT
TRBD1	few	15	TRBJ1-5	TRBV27	CASSPRTGSNQPQHF	TGTGCCAGCAGTCCCCGGACAGGCAGCAATCAGCCCCAGCATTTT
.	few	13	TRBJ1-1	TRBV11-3	CASGYGVGTEAFF	TGTGCCAGCGGTTACGGGGTCGGCACTGAAGCTTTCTTT
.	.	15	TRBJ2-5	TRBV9	CASSVGQVLQETQYF	TGTGCCAGCAGCGTAGGACAGGTGCTCCAAGAGACCCAGTACTTC
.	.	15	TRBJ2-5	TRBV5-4	CASSLVGSPQETQYF	TGTGCCAGCAGCTTGGTGGGCTCACCGCAAGAGACCCAGTACTTC
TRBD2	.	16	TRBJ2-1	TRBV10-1	CASNPPPLAGNNEQFF	TGCGCCAGCAATCCGCCGCCGCTAGCGGGGAACAATGAGCAGTTCTTC
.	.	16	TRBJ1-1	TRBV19	CASSSAGGASGTEAFF	TGTGCCAGTAGTTCCGCCGGGGGGGCAAGTGGGACTGAAGCTTTCTTT
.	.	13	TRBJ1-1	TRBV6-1	CASSEAGDTEAFF	TGTGCCAGCAGTGAGGCAGGGGACACTGAAGCTTTCTTT
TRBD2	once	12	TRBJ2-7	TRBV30	CAWKRTSYEQYF	TGTGCCTGGAAGAGGACTAGCTACGAGCAGTACTTC
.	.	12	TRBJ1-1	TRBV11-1	CASSGRGPEAFF	TGTGCCAGCAGCGGGCGGGGCCCTGAAGCTTTCTTT
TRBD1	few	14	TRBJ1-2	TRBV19	CASSDRDRPYGYTF	TGTGCCAGTAGCGACCGGGACAGGCCCTATGGCTACACCTTC